This T cell receptor beta chain originates from a study of T cell changes during pregnancy in multiple sclerosis. Method: immunoSEQ multiplex PCR; TCRdb's copy keeps in-frame clones and lacks some. In the table there are around 56,000 clones, 91% of which are singletons. Germline lookup yields CDR1 MNHEY and CDR2 SVGAGI. V dropped 2 bases and J dropped 2 bases, with 7 bases sitting between them. This CDR3 spans 15 amino acids. This chain joins TRBV6-5 and TRBJ1-6; D not certain. The input for sequencing was CD4+ T cells from peripheral blood mononuclear cells, taken in the first trimester of pregnancy. The sequence came from a female donor with multiple sclerosis, enrolled in a pregnancy study. The CDR3 is CASSYARTYNSPLHF. The DNA of the CDR3 is TGTGCCAGCAGTTACGCGAGGACCTATAATTCACCCCTCCACTTT.